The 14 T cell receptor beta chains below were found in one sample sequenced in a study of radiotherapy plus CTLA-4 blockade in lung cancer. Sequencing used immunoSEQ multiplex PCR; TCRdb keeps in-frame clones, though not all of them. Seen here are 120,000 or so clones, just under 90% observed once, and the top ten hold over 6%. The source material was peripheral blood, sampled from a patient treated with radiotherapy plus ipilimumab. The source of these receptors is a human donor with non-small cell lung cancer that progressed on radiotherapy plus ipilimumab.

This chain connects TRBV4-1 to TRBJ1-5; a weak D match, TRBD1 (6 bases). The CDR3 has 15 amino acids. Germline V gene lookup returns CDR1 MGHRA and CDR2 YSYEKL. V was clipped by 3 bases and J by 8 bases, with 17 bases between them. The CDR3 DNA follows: TGCGCCAGCAGCCAGAGACAGGCGCCGAAGGAGCCCCAGCATTTT. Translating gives CASSQRQAPKEPQHF.

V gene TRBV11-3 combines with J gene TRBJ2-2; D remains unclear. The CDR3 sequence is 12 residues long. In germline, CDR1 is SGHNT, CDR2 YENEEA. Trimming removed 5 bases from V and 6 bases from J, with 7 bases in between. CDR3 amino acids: CASSVVAGELFF. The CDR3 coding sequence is TGTGCCAGCAGCGTGGTGGCCGGGGAGCTGTTTTTT.

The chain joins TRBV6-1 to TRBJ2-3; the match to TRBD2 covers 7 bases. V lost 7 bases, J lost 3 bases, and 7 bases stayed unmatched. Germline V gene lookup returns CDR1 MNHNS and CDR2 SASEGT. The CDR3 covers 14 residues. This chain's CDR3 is CASMAGEGTDTQYF. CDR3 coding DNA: TGTGCCAGCATGGCGGGGGAGGGTACAGATACGCAGTATTTT.

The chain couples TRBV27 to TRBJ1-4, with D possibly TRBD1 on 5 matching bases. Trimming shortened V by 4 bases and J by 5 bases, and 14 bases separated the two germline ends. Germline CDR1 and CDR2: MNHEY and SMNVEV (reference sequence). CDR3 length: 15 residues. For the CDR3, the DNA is TGTGCCAGCAGTTCCCGTGGGACGGGGAATGAAAAACTGTTTTTT. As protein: CASSSRGTGNEKLFF.

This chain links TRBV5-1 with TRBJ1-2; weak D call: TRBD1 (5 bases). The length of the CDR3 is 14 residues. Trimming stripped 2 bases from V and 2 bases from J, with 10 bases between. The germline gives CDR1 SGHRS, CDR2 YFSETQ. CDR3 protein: CASSFDRVNYGYTF. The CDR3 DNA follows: TGCGCCAGCAGCTTTGACAGAGTCAACTATGGCTACACCTTC.

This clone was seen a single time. The CDR3 bases are TGTGCCAGCAGTGAAGGGACAGGGGGCTCAGATACGCAGTATTTT. Residues: CASSEGTGGSDTQYF. V and J are TRBV6-1 and TRBJ2-3; 11 bases fit TRBD1. In germline, CDR1 is MNHNS, CDR2 SASEGT. Trimming cost V 1 base and J 4 bases; bases outside gene matches: 1. The CDR3 runs to 15 residues.

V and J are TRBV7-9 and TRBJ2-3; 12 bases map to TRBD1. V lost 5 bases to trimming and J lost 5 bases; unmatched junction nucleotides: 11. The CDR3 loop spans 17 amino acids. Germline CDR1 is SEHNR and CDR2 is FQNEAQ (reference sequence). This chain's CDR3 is CASSLSPGQGALDTQYF. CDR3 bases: TGTGCCAGCAGCCTAAGTCCGGGACAGGGGGCTTTAGATACGCAGTATTTT.

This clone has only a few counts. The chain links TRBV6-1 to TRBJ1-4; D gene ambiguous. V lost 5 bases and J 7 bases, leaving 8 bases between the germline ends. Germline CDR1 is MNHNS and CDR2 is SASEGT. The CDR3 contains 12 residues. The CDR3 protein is CASSRSSEKLFF. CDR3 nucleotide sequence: TGTGCCAGCAGTAGGAGCAGTGAAAAACTGTTTTTT.

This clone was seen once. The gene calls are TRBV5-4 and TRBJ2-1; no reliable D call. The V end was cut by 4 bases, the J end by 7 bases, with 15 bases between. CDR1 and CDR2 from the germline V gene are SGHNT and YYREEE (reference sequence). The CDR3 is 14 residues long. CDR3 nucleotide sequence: TGTGCCAGCAGCCGACCTCCCGTAGGAAATGAGCAGTTCTTC. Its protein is CASSRPPVGNEQFF.

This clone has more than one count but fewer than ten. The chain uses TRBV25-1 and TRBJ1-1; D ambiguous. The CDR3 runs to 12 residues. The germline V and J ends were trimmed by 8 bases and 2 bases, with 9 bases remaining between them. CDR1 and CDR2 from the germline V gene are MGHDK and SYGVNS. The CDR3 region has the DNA TGTGCCAGCCGGGATTTAAACACTGAAGCTTTCTTT. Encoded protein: CASRDLNTEAFF.

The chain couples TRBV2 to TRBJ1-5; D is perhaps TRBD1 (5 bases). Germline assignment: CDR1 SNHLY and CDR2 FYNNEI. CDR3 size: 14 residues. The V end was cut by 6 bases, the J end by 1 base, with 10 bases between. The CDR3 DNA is TGTGCCAGCAGCGCCAGGGCGAGCAATCAGCCCCAGCATTTT. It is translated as CASSARASNQPQHF. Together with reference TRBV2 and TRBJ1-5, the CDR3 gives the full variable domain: EPEVTQTPSHQVTQMGQEVILRCVPISNHLYFYWYRQILGQKVEFLVSFYNNEISEKSEIFDDQFSVERPDGSNFTLKIRSTKLEDSAMYFCASSARASNQPQHFGDGTRLSIL.

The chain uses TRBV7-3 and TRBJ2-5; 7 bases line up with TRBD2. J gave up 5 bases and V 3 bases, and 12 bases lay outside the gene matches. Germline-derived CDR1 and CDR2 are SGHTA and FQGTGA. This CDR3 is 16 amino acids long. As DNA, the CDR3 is TGTGCCAGCAGCTTCGGCGGGAGAGGAGGAAAGGAGACCCAGTACTTC. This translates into CASSFGGRGGKETQYF.

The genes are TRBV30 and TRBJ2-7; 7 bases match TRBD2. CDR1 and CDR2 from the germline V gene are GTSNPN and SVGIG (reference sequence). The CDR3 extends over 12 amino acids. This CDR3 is CAGGYNSYEQYF. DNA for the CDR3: TGTGCGGGGGGGTATAACTCCTACGAGCAGTACTTC.

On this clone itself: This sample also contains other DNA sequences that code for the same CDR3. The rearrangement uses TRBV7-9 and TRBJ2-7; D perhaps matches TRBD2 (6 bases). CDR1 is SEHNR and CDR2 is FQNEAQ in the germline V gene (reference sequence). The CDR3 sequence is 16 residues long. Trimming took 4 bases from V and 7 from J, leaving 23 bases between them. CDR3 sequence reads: CASSSTSGLQREEQYF. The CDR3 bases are TGTGCCAGCAGCTCCACGTCGGGCCTTCAACGGGAGGAGCAGTACTTC.